The clone carrying this TCR beta chain has at least ten counts. Its cognate antigen is unknown. CDR1 is SGHTA, CDR2 FQGNSA, per germline. Trimming removed 5 bases at V and 6 bases at J, with 16 bases between. The CDR3 consists of 15 residues. This entry is derived from a study of T cell repertoires in cytomegalovirus infection. Study at large: Shared public TCR beta signatures pointed to both CMV infection and a matching HLA type.

MiXCR, applied by TCRdb to the reads, yields one record per CDR3 protein. Counted here are 250,000 to 350,000 distinct CDR3 sequences, over 20% occurring once; the ten biggest clones make up around 13%. Overall study findings and caveats: HLA-C-restricted, CMV-specific TCR beta clonotypes were dominant ex vivo. Of the TCR beta families, the public ones yielded a cumulative frequency that identified carriers of CMV plus the relevant HLA.

The rearrangement joins TRBV7-2 to TRBJ2-2, with D possibly matching TRBD2 (6 bases). The sequence was obtained from a human donor in good health (CMV status not recorded). Some clones in this sample may be carry-over from other donors' samples. The sample consisted of PBMCs. The CDR3 here is CASSARPGDPGELFF. For the CDR3, the DNA is TGTGCCAGCAGCGCCCGACCGGGAGACCCCGGGGAGCTGTTTTTT.